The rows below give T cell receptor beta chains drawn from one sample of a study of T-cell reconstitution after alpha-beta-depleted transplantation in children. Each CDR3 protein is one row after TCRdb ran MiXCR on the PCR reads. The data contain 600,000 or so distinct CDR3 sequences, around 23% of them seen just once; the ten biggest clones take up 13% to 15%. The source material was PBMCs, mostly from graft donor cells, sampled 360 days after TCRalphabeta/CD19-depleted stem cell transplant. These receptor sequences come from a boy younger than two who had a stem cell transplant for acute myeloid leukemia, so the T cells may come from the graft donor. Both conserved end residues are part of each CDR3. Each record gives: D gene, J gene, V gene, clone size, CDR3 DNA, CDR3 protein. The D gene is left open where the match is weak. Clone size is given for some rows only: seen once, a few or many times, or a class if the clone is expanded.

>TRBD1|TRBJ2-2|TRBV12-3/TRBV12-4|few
TGTGCCAGCAGTTCACGACAGGGGGGTAACGGGGAGCTGTTTTTT
CASSSRQGGNGELFF
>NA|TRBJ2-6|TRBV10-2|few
TGCGCCAGCAGTGTAATAACAGGGTGGGGATCTGGGGCCAACGTCCTGACTTTC
CASSVITGWGSGANVLTF
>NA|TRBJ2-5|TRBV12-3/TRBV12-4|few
TGTGCCAGCAGCCTTAGACAGGAGGAGACCCAGTACTTC
CASSLRQEETQYF
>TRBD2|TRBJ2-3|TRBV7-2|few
TGTGCCAGCAGGGGGGGGGGAGATACGCAGTATTTT
CASRGGGDTQYF
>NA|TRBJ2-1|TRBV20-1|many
TGCAGTGCCGCCCCCTCTCGAGGGCTCACCTACAATGAGCAGTTCTTC
CSAAPSRGLTYNEQFF
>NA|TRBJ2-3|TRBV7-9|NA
TGTGCCAGCAGCTTCAGGGACTCCCTCCGCACAGATACGCAGTATTTT
CASSFRDSLRTDTQYF
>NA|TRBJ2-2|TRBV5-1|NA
TGCGCCAGCGTTCTTGGGACGGATAACACCGGGGAGCTGTTTTTT
CASVLGTDNTGELFF
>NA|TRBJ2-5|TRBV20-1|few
TGCAGTGCTAGCCCCCACTCCGGGGAGACCCAGTACTTC
CSASPHSGETQYF
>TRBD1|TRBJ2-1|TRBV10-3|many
TGTGCCATCAGTGTTCTCCCTACAGGGGCGGCAGGGTCGGAGCAGTTCTTC
CAISVLPTGAAGSEQFF
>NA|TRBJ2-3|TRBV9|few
TGTGCCAGCAGCGGTGGGCCTAGCACAGATACGCAGTATTTT
CASSGGPSTDTQYF
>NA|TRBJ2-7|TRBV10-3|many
TGTGCCATCAGTGACCCACAGGGTAGCTCCTACGAGCAGTACTTC
CAISDPQGSSYEQYF
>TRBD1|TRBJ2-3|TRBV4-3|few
TGCGCCAGCAGCTCTTCCGGGACAGCTTCAGATACGCAGTATTTT
CASSSSGTASDTQYF
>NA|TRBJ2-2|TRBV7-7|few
TGTGCCAGCAGCTTATTACGAGGCGCGAACACCGGGGAGCTGTTTTTT
CASSLLRGANTGELFF
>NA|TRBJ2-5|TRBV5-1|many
TGCGCCAGCAGCTTGCTGGTCCAAGAGACCCAGTACTTC
CASSLLVQETQYF
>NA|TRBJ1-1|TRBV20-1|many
TGCAGTGCTAGACAAGGGGGGATCGAAGCTTTCTTT
CSARQGGIEAFF
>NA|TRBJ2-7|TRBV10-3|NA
TGTGCCATCAGTGAGTACTGGTCTCGCTCCTACGAGCAGTACTTC
CAISEYWSRSYEQYF
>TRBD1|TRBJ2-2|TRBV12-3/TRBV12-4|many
TGTGCCAGCAGTGGGCCCCGGACCGGGACAGCGAACACCGGGGAGCTGTTTTTT
CASSGPRTGTANTGELFF
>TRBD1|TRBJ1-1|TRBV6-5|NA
TGTGCCAGCAGTAACCTACGACAGGGGGCCAACACTGAAGCTTTCTTT
CASSNLRQGANTEAFF
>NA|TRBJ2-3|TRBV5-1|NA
TGCGCCAGCAGCTTGGAATGGGGAACTACAGATACGCAGTATTTT
CASSLEWGTTDTQYF
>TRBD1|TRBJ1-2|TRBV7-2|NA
TGTGCCAGCAGCCCCGGACAGGGGGTAAAGGGCTACACCTTC
CASSPGQGVKGYTF